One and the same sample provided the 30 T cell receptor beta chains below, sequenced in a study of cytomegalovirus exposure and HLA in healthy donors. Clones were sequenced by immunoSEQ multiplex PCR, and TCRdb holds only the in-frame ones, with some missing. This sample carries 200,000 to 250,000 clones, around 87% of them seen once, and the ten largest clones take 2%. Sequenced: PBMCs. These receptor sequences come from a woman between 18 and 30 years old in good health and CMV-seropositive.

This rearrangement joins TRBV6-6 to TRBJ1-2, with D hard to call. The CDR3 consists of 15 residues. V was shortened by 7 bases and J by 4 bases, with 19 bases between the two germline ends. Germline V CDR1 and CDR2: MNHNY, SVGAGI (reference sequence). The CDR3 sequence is CASTIVADGLYGYTF. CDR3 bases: TGTGCCAGCACAATCGTTGCGGACGGACTCTATGGCTACACCTTC.

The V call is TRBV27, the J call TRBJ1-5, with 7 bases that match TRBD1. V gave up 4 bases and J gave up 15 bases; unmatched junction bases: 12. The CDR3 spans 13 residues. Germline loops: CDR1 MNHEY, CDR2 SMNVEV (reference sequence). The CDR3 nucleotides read TGTGCCAGCAGTTCCGGACAGGCCTTCCTTTGGCATTTT. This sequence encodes CASSSGQAFLWHF.

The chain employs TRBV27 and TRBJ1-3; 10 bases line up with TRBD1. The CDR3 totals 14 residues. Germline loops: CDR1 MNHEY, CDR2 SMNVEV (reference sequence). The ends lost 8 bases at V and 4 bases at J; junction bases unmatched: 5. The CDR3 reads CASRQGAGGNTIYF. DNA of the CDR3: TGTGCCAGCCGACAGGGGGCGGGAGGAAACACCATATATTTT.

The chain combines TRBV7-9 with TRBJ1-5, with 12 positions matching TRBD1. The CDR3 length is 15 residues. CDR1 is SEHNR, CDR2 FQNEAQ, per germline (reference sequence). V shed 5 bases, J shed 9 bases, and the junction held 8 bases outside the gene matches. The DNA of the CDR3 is TGTGCCAGCAGCCCCCCGGGACAGGGGGCAAGGCCCCAGCATTTT. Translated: CASSPPGQGARPQHF.

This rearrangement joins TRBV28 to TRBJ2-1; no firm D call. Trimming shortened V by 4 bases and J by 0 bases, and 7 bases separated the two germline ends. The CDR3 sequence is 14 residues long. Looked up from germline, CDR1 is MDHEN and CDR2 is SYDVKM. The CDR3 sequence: CASSSGSSYNEQFF. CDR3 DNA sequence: TGTGCCAGCAGTTCAGGCAGCTCCTACAATGAGCAGTTCTTC.

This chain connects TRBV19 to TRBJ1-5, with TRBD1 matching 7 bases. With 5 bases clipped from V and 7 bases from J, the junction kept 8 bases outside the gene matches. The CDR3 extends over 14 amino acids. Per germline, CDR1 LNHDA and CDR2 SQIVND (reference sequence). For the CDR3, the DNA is TGTGCCAGTAGTGCCACAGGGGTGGAGCAGCCCCAGCATTTT. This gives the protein CASSATGVEQPQHF.

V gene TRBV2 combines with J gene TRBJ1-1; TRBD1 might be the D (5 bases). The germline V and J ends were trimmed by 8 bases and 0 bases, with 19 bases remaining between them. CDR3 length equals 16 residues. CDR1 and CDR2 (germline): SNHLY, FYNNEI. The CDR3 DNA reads TGTGCCAGCTGGGACGATCCGCGGGGCATGAACACTGAAGCTTTCTTT. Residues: CASWDDPRGMNTEAFF. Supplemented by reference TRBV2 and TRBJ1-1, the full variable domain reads EPEVTQTPSHQVTQMGQEVILRCVPISNHLYFYWYRQILGQKVEFLVSFYNNEISEKSEIFDDQFSVERPDGSNFTLKIRSTKLEDSAMYFCASWDDPRGMNTEAFFGQGTRLTVV.

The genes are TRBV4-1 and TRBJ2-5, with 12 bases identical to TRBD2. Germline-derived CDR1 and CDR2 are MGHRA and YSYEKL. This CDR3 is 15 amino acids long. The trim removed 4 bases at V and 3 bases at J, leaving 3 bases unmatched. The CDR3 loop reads CASSPRLAGEETQYF. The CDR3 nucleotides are TGCGCCAGCAGCCCCCGACTAGCGGGGGAAGAGACCCAGTACTTC.

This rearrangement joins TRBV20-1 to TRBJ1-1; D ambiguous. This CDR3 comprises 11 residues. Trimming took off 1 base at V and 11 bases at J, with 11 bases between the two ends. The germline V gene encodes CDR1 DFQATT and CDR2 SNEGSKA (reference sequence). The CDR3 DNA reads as TGCAGTGCTAGAGGGACTATTGGCGCTTTCTTT. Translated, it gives CSARGTIGAFF.

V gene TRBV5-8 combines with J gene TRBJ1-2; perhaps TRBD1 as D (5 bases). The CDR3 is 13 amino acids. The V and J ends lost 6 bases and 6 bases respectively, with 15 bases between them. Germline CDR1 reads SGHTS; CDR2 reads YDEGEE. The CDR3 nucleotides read TGTGCCAGCAACCCGCGGGGGGAAGATGGCTACACCTTC. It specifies CASNPRGEDGYTF.

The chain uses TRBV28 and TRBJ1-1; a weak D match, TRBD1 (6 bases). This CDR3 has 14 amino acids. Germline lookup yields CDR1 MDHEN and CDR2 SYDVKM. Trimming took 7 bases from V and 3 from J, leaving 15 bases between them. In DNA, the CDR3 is TGTGCCAGCACCCTCACGGACAGTCACACTGAAGCTTTCTTT. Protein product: CASTLTDSHTEAFF.

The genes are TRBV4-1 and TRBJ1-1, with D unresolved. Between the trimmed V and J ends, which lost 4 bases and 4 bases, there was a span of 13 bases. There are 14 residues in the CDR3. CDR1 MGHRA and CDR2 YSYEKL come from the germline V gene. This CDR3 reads CASSPPISSTEAFF. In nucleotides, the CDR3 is TGCGCCAGCAGCCCGCCGATAAGTAGCACTGAAGCTTTCTTT.

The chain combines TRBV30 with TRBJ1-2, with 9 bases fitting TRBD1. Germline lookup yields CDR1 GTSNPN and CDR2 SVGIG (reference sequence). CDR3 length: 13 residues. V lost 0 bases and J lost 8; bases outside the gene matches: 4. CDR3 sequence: CAWSVNRGQGYTF. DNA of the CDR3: TGTGCCTGGAGTGTTAACAGGGGGCAGGGCTACACCTTC.

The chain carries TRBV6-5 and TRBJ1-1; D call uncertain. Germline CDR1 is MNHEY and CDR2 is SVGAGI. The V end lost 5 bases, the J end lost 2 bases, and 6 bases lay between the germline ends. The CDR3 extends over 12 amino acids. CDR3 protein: CASSSGNTEAFF. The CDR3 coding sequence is TGTGCCAGCAGTAGCGGAAACACTGAAGCTTTCTTT.

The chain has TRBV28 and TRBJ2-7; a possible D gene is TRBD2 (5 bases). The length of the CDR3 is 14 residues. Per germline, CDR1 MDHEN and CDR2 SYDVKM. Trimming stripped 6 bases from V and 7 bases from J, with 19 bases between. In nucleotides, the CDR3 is TGTGCCAGCAGGGAGGTTGGGCGTGCTGGGGAGCAGTACTTC. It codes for CASREVGRAGEQYF. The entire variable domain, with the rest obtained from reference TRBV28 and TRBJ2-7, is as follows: DVKVTQSSRYLVKRTGEKVFLECVQDMDHENMFWYRQDPGLGLRLIYFSYDVKMKEKGDIPEGYSVSREKKERFSLILESASTNQTSMYLCASREVGRAGEQYFGPGTRLTVT.

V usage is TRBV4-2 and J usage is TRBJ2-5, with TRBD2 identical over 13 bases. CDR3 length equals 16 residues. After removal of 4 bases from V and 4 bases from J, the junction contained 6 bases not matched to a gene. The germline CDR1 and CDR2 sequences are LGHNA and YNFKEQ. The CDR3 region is CASSLTSGRAGETQYF. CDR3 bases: TGTGCCAGCAGCCTTACTAGCGGGAGGGCGGGAGAGACCCAGTACTTC.

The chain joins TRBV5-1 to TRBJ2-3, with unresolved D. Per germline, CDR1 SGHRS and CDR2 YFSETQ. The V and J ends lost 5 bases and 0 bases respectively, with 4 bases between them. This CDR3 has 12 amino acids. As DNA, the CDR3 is TGCGCCAGCAGACAGAGCACAGATACGCAGTATTTT. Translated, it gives CASRQSTDTQYF.

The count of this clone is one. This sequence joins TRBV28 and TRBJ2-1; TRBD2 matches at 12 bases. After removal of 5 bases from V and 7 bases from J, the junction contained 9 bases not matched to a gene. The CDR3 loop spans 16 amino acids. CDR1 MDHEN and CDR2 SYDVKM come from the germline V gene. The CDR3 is CASSVSSGLAGNEQFF. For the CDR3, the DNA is TGTGCCAGCAGTGTCTCTTCCGGACTAGCGGGAAATGAGCAGTTCTTC.

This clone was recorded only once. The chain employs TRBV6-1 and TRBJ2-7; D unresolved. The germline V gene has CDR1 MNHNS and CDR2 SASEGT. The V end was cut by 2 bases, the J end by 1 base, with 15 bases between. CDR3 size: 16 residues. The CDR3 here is CASSESSLVLSYEQYF. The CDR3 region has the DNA TGTGCCAGCAGTGAAAGTTCGCTAGTCCTGTCCTACGAGCAGTACTTC.

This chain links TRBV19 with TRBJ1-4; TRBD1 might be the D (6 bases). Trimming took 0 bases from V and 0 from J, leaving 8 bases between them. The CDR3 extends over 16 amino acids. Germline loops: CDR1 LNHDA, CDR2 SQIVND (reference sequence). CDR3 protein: CASSIEGGSTNEKLFF. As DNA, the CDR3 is TGTGCCAGTAGTATAGAAGGGGGTTCAACTAATGAAAAACTGTTTTTT.

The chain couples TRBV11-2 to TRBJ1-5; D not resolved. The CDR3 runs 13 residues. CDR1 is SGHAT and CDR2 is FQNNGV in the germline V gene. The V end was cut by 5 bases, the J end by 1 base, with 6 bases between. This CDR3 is CASSPRSNQPQHF. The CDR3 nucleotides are TGTGCCAGCAGCCCTCGGAGCAATCAGCCCCAGCATTTT. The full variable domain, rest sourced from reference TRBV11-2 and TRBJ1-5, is EAGVAQSPRYKIIEKRQSVAFWCNPISGHATLYWYQQILGQGPKLLIQFQNNGVVDDSQLPKDRFSAERLKGVDSTLKIQPAKLEDSAVYLCASSPRSNQPQHFGDGTRLSIL.

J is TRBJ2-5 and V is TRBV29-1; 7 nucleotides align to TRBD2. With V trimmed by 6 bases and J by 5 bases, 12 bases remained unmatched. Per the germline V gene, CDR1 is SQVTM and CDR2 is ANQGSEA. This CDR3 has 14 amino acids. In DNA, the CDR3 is TGCAGCGTGCAGACCCGACTAGCTGTGGAGACCCAGTACTTC. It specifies CSVQTRLAVETQYF.

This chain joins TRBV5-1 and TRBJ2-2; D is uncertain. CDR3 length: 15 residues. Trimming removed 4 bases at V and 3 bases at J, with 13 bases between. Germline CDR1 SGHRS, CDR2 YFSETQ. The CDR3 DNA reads TGCGCCAGCAGCGAGACCGACATATACACCGGGGAGCTGTTTTTT. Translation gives CASSETDIYTGELFF.

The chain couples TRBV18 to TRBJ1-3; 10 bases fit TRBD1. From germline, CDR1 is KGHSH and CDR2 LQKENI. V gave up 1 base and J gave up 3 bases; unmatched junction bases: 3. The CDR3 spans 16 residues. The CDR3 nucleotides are TGTGCCAGCTCACCACAAGGGACAGGGGTTGGAAACACCATATATTTT. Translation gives CASSPQGTGVGNTIYF.

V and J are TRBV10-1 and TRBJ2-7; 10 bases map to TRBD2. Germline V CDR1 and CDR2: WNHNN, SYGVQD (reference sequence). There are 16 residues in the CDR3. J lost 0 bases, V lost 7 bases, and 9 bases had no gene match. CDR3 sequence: CASTNRTSGSSYEQYF. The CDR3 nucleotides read TGCGCCAGCACCAATCGGACTAGCGGTAGCTCCTACGAGCAGTACTTC.

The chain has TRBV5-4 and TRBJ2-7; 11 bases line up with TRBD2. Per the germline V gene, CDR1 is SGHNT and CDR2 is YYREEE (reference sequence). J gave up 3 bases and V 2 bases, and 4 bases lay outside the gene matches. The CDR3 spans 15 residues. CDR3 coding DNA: TGTGCCAGCAGCTTACTAGCGGGAGAGGGCTACGAGCAGTACTTC. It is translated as CASSLLAGEGYEQYF.

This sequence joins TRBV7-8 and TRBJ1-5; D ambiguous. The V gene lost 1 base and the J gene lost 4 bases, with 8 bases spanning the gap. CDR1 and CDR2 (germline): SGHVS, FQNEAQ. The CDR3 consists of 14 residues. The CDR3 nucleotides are TGTGCCAGCAGCTTAGTACGGGGTAATCAGCCCCAGCATTTT. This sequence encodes CASSLVRGNQPQHF. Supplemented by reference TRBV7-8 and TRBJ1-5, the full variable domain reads GAGVSQSPRYKVAKRGQDVALRCDPISGHVSLFWYQQALGQGPEFLTYFQNEAQLDKSGLPSDRFFAERPEGSVSTLKIQRTQQEDSAVYLCASSLVRGNQPQHFGDGTRLSIL.

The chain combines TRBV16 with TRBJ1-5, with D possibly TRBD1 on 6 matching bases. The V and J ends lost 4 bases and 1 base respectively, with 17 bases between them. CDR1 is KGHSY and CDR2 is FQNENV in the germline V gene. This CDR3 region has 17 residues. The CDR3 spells CASSPGPPQGSNQPQHF. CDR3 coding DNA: TGTGCCAGCAGCCCAGGCCCCCCACAGGGAAGCAATCAGCCCCAGCATTTT.

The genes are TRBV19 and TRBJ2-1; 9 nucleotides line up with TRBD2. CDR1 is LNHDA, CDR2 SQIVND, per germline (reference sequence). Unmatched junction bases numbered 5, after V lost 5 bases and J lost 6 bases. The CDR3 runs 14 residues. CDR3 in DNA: TGTGCCAGTAGTCTCAAGACTAGCGGCAATGAGCAGTTCTTC. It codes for CASSLKTSGNEQFF.

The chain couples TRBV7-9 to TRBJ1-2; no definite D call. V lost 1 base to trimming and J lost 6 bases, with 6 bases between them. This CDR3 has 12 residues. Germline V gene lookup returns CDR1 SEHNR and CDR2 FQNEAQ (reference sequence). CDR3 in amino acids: CASSLGTNGYTF. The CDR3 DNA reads TGTGCCAGCAGCTTAGGAACAAATGGCTACACCTTC.